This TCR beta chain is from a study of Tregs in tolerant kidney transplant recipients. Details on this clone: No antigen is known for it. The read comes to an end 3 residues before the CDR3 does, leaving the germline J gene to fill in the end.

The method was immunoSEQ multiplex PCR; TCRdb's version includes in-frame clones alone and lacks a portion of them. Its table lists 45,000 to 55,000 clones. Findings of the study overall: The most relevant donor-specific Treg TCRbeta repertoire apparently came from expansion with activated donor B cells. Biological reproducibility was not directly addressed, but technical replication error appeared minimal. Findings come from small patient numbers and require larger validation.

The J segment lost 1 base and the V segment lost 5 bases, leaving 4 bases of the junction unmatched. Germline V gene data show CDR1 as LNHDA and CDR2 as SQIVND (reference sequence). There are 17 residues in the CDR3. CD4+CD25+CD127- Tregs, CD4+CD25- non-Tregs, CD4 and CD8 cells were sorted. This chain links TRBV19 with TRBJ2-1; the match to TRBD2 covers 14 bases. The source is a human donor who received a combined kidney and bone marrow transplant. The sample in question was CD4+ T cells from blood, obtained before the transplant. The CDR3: CASSRLAGGGSYNEQFF. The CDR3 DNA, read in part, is TGTGCCAGTAGTCGACTAGCGGGAGGGGGGTCCTACAATGAG.